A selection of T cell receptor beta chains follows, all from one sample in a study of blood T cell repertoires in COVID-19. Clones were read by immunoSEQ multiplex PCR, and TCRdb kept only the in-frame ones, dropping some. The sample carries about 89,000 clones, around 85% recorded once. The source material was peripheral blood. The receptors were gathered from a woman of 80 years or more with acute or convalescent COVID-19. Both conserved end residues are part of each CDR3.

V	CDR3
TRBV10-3	CAISDPRGGDNEQFF
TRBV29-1	CSVAEGASETQYF
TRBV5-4	CASSQTGIEAFF
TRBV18	CASSPPSTRQETQYF
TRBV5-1	CASSLAGTRFGNTIYF
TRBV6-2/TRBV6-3	CASSYSLSRETQYF
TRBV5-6	CASSFLGQGTNIQYF
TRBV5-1	CASSLQPGQTNTEAFF
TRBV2	CASSQNRGLNEKLFF
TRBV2	CASSVGGITEAFF
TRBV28	CASTGTTRPEAFF
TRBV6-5	CASSIGQGWGYTF
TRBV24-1	CATSDRTANNEQFF
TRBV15	CATSRDRVTEAFF
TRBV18	CASSPFPTGSDQPQHF
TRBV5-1	CASSLDPGRARRTEAFF
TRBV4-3	CASSQDWGAAAGEKLFF
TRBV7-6	CASSRLGEAEAFF
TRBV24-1	CATSDLPGQGEDTQYF
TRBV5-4	CASSGTGTGGTWSTEAFF
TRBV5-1	CASQQGAGPNTEAFF
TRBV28	CASTQPPGQGYQPQHF
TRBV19	CASSLDRNYGYTF
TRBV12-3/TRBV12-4	CASSLTGGEGYTF
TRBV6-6	CASSGQVNYGYTF
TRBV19	CASKPGSSGNTIYF
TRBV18	CASSQIKQGRTDTQYF
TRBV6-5	CASSKPGGREQFF
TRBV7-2	CASSDFSHGSGANVLTF
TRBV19	CATGAGGTDTQYF
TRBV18	CASSPGTTDTQYF
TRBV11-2	CASSEGVVGRETQYF
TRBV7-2	CASSLGSGLNNEQFF
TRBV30	CAWSVGGGNQPQHF
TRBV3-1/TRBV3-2	CASSSGLEKLFF
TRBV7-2	CASSQDSGGDTQYF
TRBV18	CASSPMTGSEETQYF
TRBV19	CASGDGAMNTEAFF
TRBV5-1	CASSRTGRNSPLHF
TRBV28	CASSTRRGTGELFF
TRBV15	CATSRESGLAAYF
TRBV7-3	CASKGAGSFTEAFF
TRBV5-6	CASSPRSYAEGYTF
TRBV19	CASSPPSGGLEPQHF
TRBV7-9	CASSWRGNQPQHF
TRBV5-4	CASSLGDRGVSYGYTF
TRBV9	CASSVGRSSGNTIYF
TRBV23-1	CASSQLTGGEETQYF
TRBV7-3	CASSLSPTGLGYTF
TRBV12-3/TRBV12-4	CASSPRGGTEAFF
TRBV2	CASSESGDTEAFF
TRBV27	CASGTWDSSNEKLFF
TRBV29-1	CSGQGLKTSTDTQYF
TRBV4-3	CASSPNAGGTSQPQHF
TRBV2	CASRASSSYNSPLHF
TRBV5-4	CASSSQGGGVLFF
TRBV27	CASSFLDRVNSPLHF
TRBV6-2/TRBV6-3	CASSKDSNYGYTF
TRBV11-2	CASSSQSNQPQHF
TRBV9	CASSPRTGGMGTEAFF